The 3 T cell receptor beta chains reported below all come from one sample, sequenced in a study of blood T cell repertoires in COVID-19. Libraries were prepared by immunoSEQ multiplex PCR; TCRdb keeps only in-frame clonotypes and omits some of them. In the table there are some 210,000 clones, 81% of which are singletons. Sequencing was performed on PBMCs or T cells enriched from blood (not recorded which). These receptors all come from a woman aged 45-60 years with acute COVID-19.

This clone has just one count. The chain combines TRBV30 with TRBJ1-4; D gene uncertain. Germline V CDR1 and CDR2: GTSNPN, SVGIG (reference sequence). The CDR3 length is 13 residues. V was trimmed by 4 bases and J by 3 bases, leaving 9 bases between them. The CDR3: CAWTIGANEKLFF. The CDR3 DNA is TGTGCCTGGACAATCGGTGCTAATGAAAAACTGTTTTTT. Filled out from reference TRBV30 and TRBJ1-4, the complete variable domain reads SQTIHQWPATLVQPVGSPLSLECTVEGTSNPNLYWYRQAAGRGLQLLFYSVGIGQISSEVPQNLSASRPQDRQFILSSKKLLLSDSGFYLCAWTIGANEKLFFGSGTQLSVL.

V gene TRBV27 combines with J gene TRBJ2-7; D is possibly TRBD1 (6 bases). The CDR3 contains 15 residues. The V gene lost 7 bases and the J gene lost 0 bases, with 16 bases spanning the gap. From germline, CDR1 is MNHEY and CDR2 SMNVEV (reference sequence). This chain's CDR3 is CASTHREGVSYEQYF. CDR3 nucleotides: TGTGCCAGCACCCACCGAGAGGGGGTCTCCTACGAGCAGTACTTC.

The CDR3 DNA follows: TGTGCCAGCAGAGACAGGGGACAGGGTGCCTATGGCTACACCTTC. It codes for CASRDRGQGAYGYTF. The gene calls are TRBV6-5 and TRBJ1-2; 9 bases align to TRBD1. The CDR3 spans 15 residues. Germline values: CDR1 MNHEY, CDR2 SVGAGI. The trim removed 6 bases at V and 4 bases at J, leaving 9 bases unmatched.